This T cell receptor (beta chain) was recovered during a study of tumor-infiltrating lymphocytes in primary liver carcinoma. Study as a whole: Patients underwent surgical resection for primary liver carcinoma.

Comment on this clonotype: The antigen is not known. This may come from a read error, since a much larger clone is one base off.

With a constant-region primer, TCR beta cDNA was made from approximately 500 ng of total RNA. For TCR beta, libraries were produced by three nested multiplex PCR rounds using slightly modified ARM-PCR. The study ran its first two PCR rounds for approximately 11 cycles each, using TRBV1-TRBV30 forward primers and a C-beta reverse primer. MiXCR was run by TCRdb on the multiplex PCR reads, yielding one entry per CDR3 protein. The data contain about 320,000 distinct CDR3 sequences, 50% to 70% of them seen just once; the ten biggest clones take up 9%. Whole-study findings and limits: Blood trailed tumors significantly in top-250-clone fraction (p = 0.039). Bulk, unsorted sampling meant CD4+ and CD8+ repertoires went uncompared.

The authors took blood RNA from unsorted whole blood and also extracted germline DNA. In advance of surgery, about 4.4 milliliters of peripheral blood were collected. The CDR3 has 14 residues. Per germline, CDR1 SEHNR and CDR2 FQNEAQ (reference sequence). V was cut by 4 bases and J by 7 bases, with 13 bases left in between. The chain has TRBV7-9 and TRBJ2-2, with a weak D call TRBD2 (6 bases). The material sequenced was peripheral blood. The sequence was obtained from a man aged 35 to 55 with primary liver carcinoma and hepatitis B virus infection. The CDR3 bases are TGTGCCAGCAGCTGGTACGGGGGTAGCGGGGAGCTGTTTTTT. Translating gives CASSWYGGSGELFF.